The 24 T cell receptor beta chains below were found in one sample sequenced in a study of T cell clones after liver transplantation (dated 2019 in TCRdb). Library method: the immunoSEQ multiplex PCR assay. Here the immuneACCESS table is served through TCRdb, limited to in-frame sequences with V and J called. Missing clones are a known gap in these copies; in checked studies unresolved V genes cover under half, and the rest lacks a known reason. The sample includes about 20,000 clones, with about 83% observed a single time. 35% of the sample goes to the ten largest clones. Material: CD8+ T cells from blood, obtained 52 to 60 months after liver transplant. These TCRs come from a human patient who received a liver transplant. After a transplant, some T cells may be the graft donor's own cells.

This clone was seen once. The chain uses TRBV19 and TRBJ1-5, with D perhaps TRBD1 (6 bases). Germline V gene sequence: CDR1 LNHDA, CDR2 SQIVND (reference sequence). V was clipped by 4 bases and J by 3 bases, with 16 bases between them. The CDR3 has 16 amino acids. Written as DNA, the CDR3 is TGTGCCAGTAGTAAGCGTACGGGGGGCCACAATCAGCCCCAGCATTTT. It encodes CASSKRTGGHNQPQHF. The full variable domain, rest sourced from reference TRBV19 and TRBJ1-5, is DGGITQSPKYLFRKEGQNVTLSCEQNLNHDAMYWYRQDPGQGLRLIYYSQIVNDFQKGDIAEGYSVSREKKESFPLTVTSAQKNPTAFYLCASSKRTGGHNQPQHFGDGTRLSIL.

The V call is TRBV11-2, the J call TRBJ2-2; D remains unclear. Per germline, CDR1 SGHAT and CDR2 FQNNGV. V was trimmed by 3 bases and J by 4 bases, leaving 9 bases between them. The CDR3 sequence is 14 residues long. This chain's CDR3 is CASSLASLTGELFF. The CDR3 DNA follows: TGTGCCAGCAGCTTGGCCTCGCTCACCGGGGAGCTGTTTTTT.

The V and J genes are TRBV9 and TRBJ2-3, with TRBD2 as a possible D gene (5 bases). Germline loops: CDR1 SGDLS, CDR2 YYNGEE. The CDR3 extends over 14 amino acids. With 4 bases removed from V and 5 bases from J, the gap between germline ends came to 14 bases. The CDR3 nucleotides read TGTGCCAGCAGCCCCCTGAGGGCCGGAGATACGCAGTATTTT. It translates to CASSPLRAGDTQYF.

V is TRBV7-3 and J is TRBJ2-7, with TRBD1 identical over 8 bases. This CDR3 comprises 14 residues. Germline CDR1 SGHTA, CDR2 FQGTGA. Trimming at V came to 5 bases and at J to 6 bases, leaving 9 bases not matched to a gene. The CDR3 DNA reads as TGTGCCAGCAGCCTCGGACAGGGAGAGTCCGAGCAGTACTTC. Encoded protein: CASSLGQGESEQYF.

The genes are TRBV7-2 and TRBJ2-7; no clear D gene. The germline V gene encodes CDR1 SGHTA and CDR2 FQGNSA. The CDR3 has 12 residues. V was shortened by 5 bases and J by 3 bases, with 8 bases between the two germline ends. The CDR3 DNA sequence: TGTGCCAGCAGCCCTTTTGGCTACGAGCAGTACTTC. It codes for CASSPFGYEQYF.

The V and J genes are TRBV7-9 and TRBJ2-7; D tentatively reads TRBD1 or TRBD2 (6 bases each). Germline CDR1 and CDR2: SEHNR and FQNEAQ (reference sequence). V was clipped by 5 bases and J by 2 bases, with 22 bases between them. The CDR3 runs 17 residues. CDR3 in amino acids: CASSPRGQGLTTYEQYF. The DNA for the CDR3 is TGTGCCAGCAGCCCACGGGGGCAGGGGCTGACAACCTACGAGCAGTACTTC.

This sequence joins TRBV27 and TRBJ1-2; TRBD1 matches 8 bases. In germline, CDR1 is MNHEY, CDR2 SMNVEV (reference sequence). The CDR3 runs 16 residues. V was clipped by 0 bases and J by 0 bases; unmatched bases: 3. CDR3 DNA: TGTGCCAGCAGTTTATCGACAGGGGAGACTAACTATGGCTACACCTTC. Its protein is CASSLSTGETNYGYTF.

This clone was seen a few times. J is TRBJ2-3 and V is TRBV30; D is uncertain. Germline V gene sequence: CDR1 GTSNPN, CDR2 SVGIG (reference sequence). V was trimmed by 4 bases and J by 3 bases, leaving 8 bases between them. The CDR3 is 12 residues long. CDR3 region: CAWKGSTDTQYF. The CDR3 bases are TGTGCCTGGAAAGGTTCTACAGATACGCAGTATTTT.

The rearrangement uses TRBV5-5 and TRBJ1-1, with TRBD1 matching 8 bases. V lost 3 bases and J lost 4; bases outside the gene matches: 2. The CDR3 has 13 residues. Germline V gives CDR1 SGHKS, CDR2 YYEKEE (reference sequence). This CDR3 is CASSWTGSTEAFF. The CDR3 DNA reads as TGTGCCAGCAGCTGGACAGGGTCCACTGAAGCTTTCTTT.

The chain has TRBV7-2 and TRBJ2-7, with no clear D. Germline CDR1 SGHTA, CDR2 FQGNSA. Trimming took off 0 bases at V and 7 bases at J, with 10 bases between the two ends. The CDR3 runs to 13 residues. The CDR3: CASSLATVTEQYF. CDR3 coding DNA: TGTGCCAGCAGCTTAGCGACGGTTACTGAGCAGTACTTC.

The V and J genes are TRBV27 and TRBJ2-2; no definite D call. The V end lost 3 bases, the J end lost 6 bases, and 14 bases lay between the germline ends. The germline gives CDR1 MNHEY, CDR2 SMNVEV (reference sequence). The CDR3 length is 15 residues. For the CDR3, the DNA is TGTGCCAGCAGTTTTCCATATCTTGAGTCCGGGGAGCTGTTTTTT. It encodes CASSFPYLESGELFF.

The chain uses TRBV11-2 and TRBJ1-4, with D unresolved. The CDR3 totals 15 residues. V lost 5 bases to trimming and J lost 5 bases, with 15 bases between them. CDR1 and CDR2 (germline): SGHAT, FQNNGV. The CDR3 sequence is CASSPRGWVNEKLFF. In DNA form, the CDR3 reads TGTGCCAGCAGCCCTCGAGGGTGGGTAAATGAAAAACTGTTTTTT. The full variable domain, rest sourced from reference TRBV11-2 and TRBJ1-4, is EAGVAQSPRYKIIEKRQSVAFWCNPISGHATLYWYQQILGQGPKLLIQFQNNGVVDDSQLPKDRFSAERLKGVDSTLKIQPAKLEDSAVYLCASSPRGWVNEKLFFGSGTQLSVL.

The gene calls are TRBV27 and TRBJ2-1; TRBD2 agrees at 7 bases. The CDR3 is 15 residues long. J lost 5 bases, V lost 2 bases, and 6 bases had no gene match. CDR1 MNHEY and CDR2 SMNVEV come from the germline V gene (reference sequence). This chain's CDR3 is CASSLGGGADNEQFF. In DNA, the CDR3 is TGTGCCAGCAGTTTAGGGGGGGGTGCCGACAATGAGCAGTTCTTC.

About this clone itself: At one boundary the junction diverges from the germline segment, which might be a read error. CDR3 sequence (DNA): TGTGCCAGCAGCTTTGGTACTAGTGAAAAACTGTTTTTT. It encodes CASSFGTSEKLFF. V gene TRBV5-4 combines with J gene TRBJ1-4; D not certain. The V gene's germline CDR1 is SGHNT and CDR2 YYREEE (reference sequence). This CDR3 is 13 amino acids long.

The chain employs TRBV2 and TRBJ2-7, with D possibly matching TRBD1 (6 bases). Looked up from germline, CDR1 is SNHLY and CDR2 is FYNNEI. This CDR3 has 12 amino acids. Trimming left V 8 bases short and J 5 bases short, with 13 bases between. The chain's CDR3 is CASAGVRNEQYF. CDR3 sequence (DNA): TGTGCCAGCGCAGGGGTGAGAAACGAGCAGTACTTC.

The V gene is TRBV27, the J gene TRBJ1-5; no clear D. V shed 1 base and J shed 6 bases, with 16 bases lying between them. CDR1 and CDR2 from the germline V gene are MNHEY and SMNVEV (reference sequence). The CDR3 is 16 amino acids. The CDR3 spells CASSLLDPTSGQPQHF. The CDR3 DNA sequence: TGTGCCAGCAGTTTATTAGACCCAACCTCTGGTCAGCCCCAGCATTTT.

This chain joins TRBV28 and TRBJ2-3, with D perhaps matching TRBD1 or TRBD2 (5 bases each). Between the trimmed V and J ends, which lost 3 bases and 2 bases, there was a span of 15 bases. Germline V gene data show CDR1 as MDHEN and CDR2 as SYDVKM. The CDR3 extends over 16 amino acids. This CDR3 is CASSFGVGDLTDTQYF. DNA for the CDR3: TGTGCCAGCAGTTTTGGGGTGGGGGACCTCACAGATACGCAGTATTTT.

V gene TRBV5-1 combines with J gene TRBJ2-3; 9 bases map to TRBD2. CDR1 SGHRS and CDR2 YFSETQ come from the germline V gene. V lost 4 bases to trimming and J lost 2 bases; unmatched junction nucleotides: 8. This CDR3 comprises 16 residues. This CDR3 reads CASSPPPSGDTDTQYF. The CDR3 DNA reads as TGCGCCAGCAGCCCGCCCCCTAGCGGGGACACAGATACGCAGTATTTT.

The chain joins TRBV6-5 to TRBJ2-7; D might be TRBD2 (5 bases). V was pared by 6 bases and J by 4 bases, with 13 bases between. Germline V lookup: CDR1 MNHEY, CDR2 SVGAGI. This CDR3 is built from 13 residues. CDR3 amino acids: CASSPDGMYEQYF. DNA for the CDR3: TGTGCCAGCAGCCCGGACGGGATGTACGAGCAGTACTTC.

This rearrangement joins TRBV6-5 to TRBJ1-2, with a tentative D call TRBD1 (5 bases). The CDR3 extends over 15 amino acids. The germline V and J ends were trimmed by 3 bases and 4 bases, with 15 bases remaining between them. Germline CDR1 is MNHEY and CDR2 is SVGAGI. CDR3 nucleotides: TGTGCCAGCAGTTATACACACACCGGGGGCTATGGCTACACCTTC. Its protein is CASSYTHTGGYGYTF.

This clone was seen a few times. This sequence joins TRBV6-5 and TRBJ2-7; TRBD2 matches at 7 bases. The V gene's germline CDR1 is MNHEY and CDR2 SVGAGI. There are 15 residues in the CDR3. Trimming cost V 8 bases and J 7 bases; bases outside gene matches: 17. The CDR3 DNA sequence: TGTGCCAGCTCTCTAGGGGAGGGATTTAGGTCGGAGCAGTACTTC. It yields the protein CASSLGEGFRSEQYF.

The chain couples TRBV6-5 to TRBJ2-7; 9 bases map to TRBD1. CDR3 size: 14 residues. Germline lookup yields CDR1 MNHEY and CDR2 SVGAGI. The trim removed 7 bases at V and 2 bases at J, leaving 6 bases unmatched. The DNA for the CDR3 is TGTGCCAGCACCGGGACAGGGATAACCTACGAGCAGTACTTC. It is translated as CASTGTGITYEQYF.

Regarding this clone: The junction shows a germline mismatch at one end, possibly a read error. The chain's CDR3 is CASSPYMNTEAFF. CDR3 DNA sequence: TGTGCTAGCAGCCCCTACATGAACACTGAAGCTTTCTTT. The chain has TRBV7-7 and TRBJ1-1; D is unresolved. The CDR3 totals 13 residues. Germline CDR1 SSHAT, CDR2 FNYEAQ (reference sequence).

The CDR3 bases are TGTGCCAGCACTGAATACACAGATACGCAGTATTTT. Its translation is CASTEYTDTQYF. This rearrangement joins TRBV6-6 to TRBJ2-3; D gene uncertain. The CDR3 covers 12 residues. Deletions cut 7 bases from V and 2 bases from J, with 7 bases between. CDR1 is MNHNY, CDR2 SVGAGI, per germline (reference sequence).